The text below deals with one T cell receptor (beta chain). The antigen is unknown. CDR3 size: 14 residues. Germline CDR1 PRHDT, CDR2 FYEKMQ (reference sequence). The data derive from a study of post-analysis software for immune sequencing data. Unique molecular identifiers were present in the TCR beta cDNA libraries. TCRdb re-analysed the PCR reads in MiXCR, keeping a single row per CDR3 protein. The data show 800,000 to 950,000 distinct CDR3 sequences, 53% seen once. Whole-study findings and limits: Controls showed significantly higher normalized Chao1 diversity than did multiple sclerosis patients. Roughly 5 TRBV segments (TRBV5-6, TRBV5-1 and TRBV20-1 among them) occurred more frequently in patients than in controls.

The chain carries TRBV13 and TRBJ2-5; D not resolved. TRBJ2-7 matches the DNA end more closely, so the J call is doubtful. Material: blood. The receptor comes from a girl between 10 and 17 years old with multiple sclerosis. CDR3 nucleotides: TGTGCCAGCAGCGACGGCCTTTCGGGCTACGAGCAGTACTTC. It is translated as CASSDGLSGYEQYF.